This T cell receptor (beta chain) stems from a study of tumor and adjacent non-tumor tissue in lung cancer. At the level of the study: Patients comprised 12 adenocarcinoma, a couple of squamous cell carcinoma and 1 small cell lung cancer. Study findings and constraints: Tumor repertoires had a smaller top 100 clone share than normal lung. TCR diversity was significantly greater in tumor than normal lung tissue. Tumor TCR diversity, when higher, was linked to shorter survival.

V lost 3 bases and J lost 14, with 20 bases in between. The CDR3 has 13 amino acids. The germline CDR1 and CDR2 sequences are DFQATT and SNEGSKA (reference sequence). Comment on this clonotype: Its antigen is not known.

A modified ARM-PCR protocol with three rounds of nested PCR amplified TCRbeta. TCRdb used MiXCR to reprocess the multiplex PCR reads, holding one entry per CDR3 protein. The table includes just over 200,000 distinct CDR3 sequences, less than 80% detected once. RNA was extracted from bulk tissue without any cell sorting. The chain recombines TRBV20-1 with TRBJ1-5; D perhaps matches TRBD1 (6 bases). Sequenced sample: lung tumor tissue. The receptor was derived from a man in his fifties or sixties with non-small cell lung cancer. The chain's CDR3 is CSARFGQPNPKHF. The DNA of the CDR3 is TGCAGTGCTAGGTTTGGACAGCCCAATCCCAAGCATTTT.